This T cell receptor beta chain was recorded in a study of T cell repertoires in cytomegalovirus infection. Study information: Public TCR beta signatures indicated both CMV infection and matching HLA type.

The CDR3 runs 13 residues. CDR1 and CDR2 from the germline V gene are SGHAT and FQNNGV. V was pared by 5 bases and J by 4 bases, with 11 bases between. TCRdb itself ran the reads through MiXCR, one entry per CDR3 protein. The sample gives hundreds of thousands of distinct CDR3 sequences, approximately 24% of which show up once; 6.5% to 10% is in the top ten. Comments on this clonotype: The antigen is not known.

Study conclusions and caveats: CMV-specific HLA-C-restricted TCR beta clonotypes dominated the ex vivo response. Totalled public TCR beta family frequency picked out people who carried CMV plus the relevant HLA.

The chain uses TRBV11-2 and TRBJ2-5; the D call may be TRBD1 or TRBD2 (5 bases each). This sequence originates from a human donor in good health (CMV status not recorded). Some clones in this sample may be carry-over from other donors' samples. Sequencing was performed on CD8+ T cells from PBMCs. The CDR3 coding sequence is TGTGCCAGCAGCCCCCCGGGGCTAGAGACCCAGTACTTC. Protein sequence: CASSPPGLETQYF.